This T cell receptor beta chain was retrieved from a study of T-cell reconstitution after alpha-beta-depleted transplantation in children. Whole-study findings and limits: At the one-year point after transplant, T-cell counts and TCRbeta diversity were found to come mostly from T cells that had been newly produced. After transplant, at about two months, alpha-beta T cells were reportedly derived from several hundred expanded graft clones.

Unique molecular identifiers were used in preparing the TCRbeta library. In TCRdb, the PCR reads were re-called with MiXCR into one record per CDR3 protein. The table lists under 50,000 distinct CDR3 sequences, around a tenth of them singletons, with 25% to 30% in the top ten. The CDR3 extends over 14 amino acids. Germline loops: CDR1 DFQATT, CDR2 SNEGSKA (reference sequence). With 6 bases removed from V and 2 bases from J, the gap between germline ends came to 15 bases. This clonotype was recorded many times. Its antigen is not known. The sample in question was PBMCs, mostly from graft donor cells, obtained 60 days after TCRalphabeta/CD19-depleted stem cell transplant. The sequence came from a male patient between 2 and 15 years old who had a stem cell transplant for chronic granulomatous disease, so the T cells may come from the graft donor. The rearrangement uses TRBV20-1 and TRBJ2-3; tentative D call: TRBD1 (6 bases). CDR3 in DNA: TGCAGTGCAGTACGGGACACCAACACAGATACGCAGTATTTT. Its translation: CSAVRDTNTDTQYF.